This TCR beta chain was profiled in a study of T-cell reconstitution after alpha-beta-depleted transplantation in children (TCRdb year 2016). Regarding the research as a whole: Using TCR repertoire profiling, the study followed T-cell immune reconstitution in a quantitative way in children after TCRalphabeta/CD19-depleted allogeneic hematopoietic cell transplantation.

Library creation used PCR. Data came from an Illumina HiSeq 2500. TCR library preparation used molecular barcoding, with unique molecular identifiers applied to normalize quantification of the TCRbeta repertoire. TCRdb trimmed the raw reads at Q25, called clones with MiXCR and kept productive beta chains. CDR3 protein sequences are deduplicated, and each keeps its most common genes and DNA. The sample has 450,000 to 600,000 distinct CDR3 sequences on record, around 18% of them singletons. Less than 4% of the sample comes from the top ten. The CDR3 starts with the cysteine, ends with the phenylalanine, and has 14 residues. This entry keeps only the CDR3 DNA: 42 bases, framed from base 1. V loses 7 bases, J loses 1 base, and the germline ends lie 13 bases apart. Notes on this clonotype: Its antigen target is currently unknown. No base qualities exist here, and no much larger clone lies one base off it.

The sample consisted of PBMCs from the stem cell graft donor, taken from the stem cell graft. The sequence links TRBV12-3 or TRBV12-4 to TRBJ2-5, and the D gene may be TRBD2, 5 bases matching. The TCR originated in a human donor who donated a stem cell graft to a child with acute lymphoblastic leukemia. The nucleotide sequence reads TGTGCCAGCACCCTAGGAGCGGCCCAAGAGACCCAGTACTTC. The resulting protein is CASTLGAAQETQYF.